Presented here are 28 T cell receptor beta chains from one specimen sequenced in a study of cytomegalovirus exposure and HLA in healthy donors. The PCR had 60 Vbeta and 13 Jbeta primers. Clones were sequenced by immunoSEQ multiplex PCR, and TCRdb holds only the in-frame ones, with some missing. The sample includes fewer than 200,000 clones, approximately 12% seen only once; the top ten take under 10%. Input material: PBMCs. Receptor source: a man aged 50 to 59 in good health and CMV-seropositive.

Worth noting for this clone: The same CDR3 arises from other DNA sequences in this sample as well. The chain employs TRBV6-5 and TRBJ2-6, with 7 positions matching TRBD1. Per germline, CDR1 MNHEY and CDR2 SVGAGI. V gave up 6 bases and J gave up 0 bases; unmatched junction bases: 2. The CDR3 consists of 15 residues. The CDR3 loop is CASSRDSSGANVLTF. The CDR3 DNA follows: TGTGCCAGCAGCCGGGACAGCTCTGGGGCCAACGTCCTGACTTTC.

This rearrangement joins TRBV9 to TRBJ1-4; tentative D call: TRBD1 (6 bases). The CDR3 length is 15 residues. V lost 4 bases to trimming and J lost 5 bases, with 15 bases between them. The germline V gene has CDR1 SGDLS and CDR2 YYNGEE. Here the CDR3 reads CASSLRGGWNEKLFF. The CDR3 nucleotides read TGTGCCAGCAGCCTCCGGGGGGGCTGGAATGAAAAACTGTTTTTT.

This clone has a handful of counts. In DNA, the CDR3 is TGTGCCTGGAGTGTGGGCCCCCCGGGAAAGACCCAGTACTTC. Its protein is CAWSVGPPGKTQYF. The chain uses TRBV30 and TRBJ2-5, with D maybe TRBD2 (5 bases). Trimming pared 0 bases from V and 6 bases from J, leaving 14 bases between. The CDR3 runs 14 residues. Germline values: CDR1 GTSNPN, CDR2 SVGIG (reference sequence).

This rearrangement joins TRBV15 to TRBJ1-2; no clear D gene. Trimming stripped 0 bases from V and 7 bases from J, with 12 bases between. This CDR3 is 14 amino acids long. Germline values: CDR1 LNHNV, CDR2 YYDKDF (reference sequence). CDR3 sequence reads: CATSRDAGSLGYTF. CDR3 coding DNA: TGTGCCACCAGCAGAGATGCGGGCAGCCTTGGCTACACCTTC.

This clone appeared a few times. J is TRBJ2-5 and V is TRBV7-9; possible D gene TRBD1, 6 bases. The ends were cut back, 7 bases at V and 2 bases at J, with 14 bases in the middle. The CDR3 loop spans 14 amino acids. Germline V gene data show CDR1 as SEHNR and CDR2 as FQNEAQ (reference sequence). The CDR3 sequence: CASKINQGQETQYF. DNA for the CDR3: TGTGCCAGCAAGATAAATCAGGGGCAAGAGACCCAGTACTTC.

The chain is built from TRBV27 and TRBJ2-7, with 13 nucleotides matching TRBD2. J lost 3 bases, V lost 2 bases, and 4 bases had no gene match. The CDR3 sequence is 16 residues long. CDR1 is MNHEY, CDR2 SMNVEV, per germline (reference sequence). The chain's CDR3 is CASSLGTSGDIYEQYF. DNA of the CDR3: TGTGCCAGCAGTTTAGGGACTAGCGGGGACATCTACGAGCAGTACTTC.

A few counts support this clone. The gene calls are TRBV28 and TRBJ1-5; 8 positions match TRBD1. The CDR3 is 15 amino acids. Per germline, CDR1 MDHEN and CDR2 SYDVKM. The ends lost 6 bases at V and 2 bases at J; junction bases unmatched: 6. This chain's CDR3 is CASRAGTGGNQPQHF. CDR3 nucleotides: TGTGCCAGCAGGGCAGGGACAGGCGGCAATCAGCCCCAGCATTTT.

The table lists this clone with a few counts. The rearrangement joins TRBV11-2 to TRBJ2-5, with 13 nucleotides matching TRBD2. Losses at the gene ends were 5 bases for V and 3 bases for J; bases not matched to a gene: 0. Germline-derived CDR1 and CDR2 are SGHAT and FQNNGV. This CDR3 has 14 amino acids. The CDR3 reads CASSGLAGEETQYF. In DNA form, the CDR3 reads TGTGCCAGCAGCGGACTAGCGGGGGAAGAGACCCAGTACTTC.

The chain joins TRBV7-2 to TRBJ1-1; D possibly corresponds to TRBD1 (6 bases). Trimming removed 1 base at V and 0 bases at J, with 9 bases between. Germline assignment: CDR1 SGHTA and CDR2 FQGNSA. The CDR3 has 15 amino acids. CDR3 bases: TGTGCCAGCAGCTTAGGGGGGCTACTGAACACTGAAGCTTTCTTT. Translating it yields CASSLGGLLNTEAFF.

This clone was counted only a few times. This chain joins TRBV29-1 and TRBJ1-5; 9 bases line up with TRBD1. Germline V gene data show CDR1 as SQVTM and CDR2 as ANQGSEA. This CDR3 is 13 amino acids long. J lost 7 bases, V lost 6 bases, and 7 bases had no gene match. The CDR3 DNA reads as TGCAGCGTGAACACAGGGGGCGACCAGCCCCAGCATTTT. This gives the protein CSVNTGGDQPQHF.

This clone was detected a few times. The J gene is TRBJ1-3, the V gene TRBV9; perhaps TRBD1 as D (6 bases). Trimming cost V 4 bases and J 4 bases, with 9 bases left between them. Germline lookup yields CDR1 SGDLS and CDR2 YYNGEE. This CDR3 region has 13 residues. The CDR3 region has the DNA TGTGCCAGCAGCCCGAGGGGGGGAAACACCATATATTTT. Its protein is CASSPRGGNTIYF.

This clone was counted between two and nine times. V usage is TRBV5-5 and J usage is TRBJ2-3; tentatively, D is TRBD2 (5 bases). The CDR3 is 15 residues long. V was clipped by 3 bases and J by 5 bases, with 16 bases between them. CDR1 and CDR2 from the germline V gene are SGHKS and YYEKEE (reference sequence). DNA for the CDR3: TGTGCCAGCAGCTCCTCCGCGGCCGGAGGAGATACGCAGTATTTT. Translation: CASSSSAAGGDTQYF.

This clone appeared a few times. The V call is TRBV9, the J call TRBJ2-7, with 8 positions matching TRBD1. CDR1 is SGDLS, CDR2 YYNGEE, per germline. V shed 9 bases, J shed 4 bases, and the junction held 9 bases outside the gene matches. CDR3 length equals 13 residues. The CDR3 region is CATVLDREYEQYF. Here the CDR3 DNA reads TGTGCCACCGTCTTGGACAGGGAATACGAGCAGTACTTC.

This clone was counted only a few times. This specimen includes other DNA sequences encoding the same CDR3. The chain combines TRBV5-1 with TRBJ2-2; 8 bases line up with TRBD1. Germline loops: CDR1 SGHRS, CDR2 YFSETQ. J lost 0 bases, V lost 4 bases, and 2 bases had no gene match. The CDR3 sequence is 15 residues long. The CDR3 sequence is CASSLDRANTGELFF. The CDR3 region has the DNA TGCGCCAGCAGCCTGGACAGGGCGAACACCGGGGAGCTGTTTTTT. Looking up the rest from reference TRBV5-1 and TRBJ2-2 gives the full variable domain: KAGVTQTPRYLIKTRGQQVTLSCSPISGHRSVSWYQQTPGQGLQFLFEYFSETQRNKGNFPGRFSGRQFSNSRSEMNVSTLELGDSALYLCASSLDRANTGELFFGEGSRLTVL.

J is TRBJ1-1 and V is TRBV5-4; the D gene is possibly TRBD1 (5 bases). Germline V gene sequence: CDR1 SGHNT, CDR2 YYREEE (reference sequence). CDR3 length: 10 amino acids. V lost 10 bases, J lost 4 bases, and 8 bases lay in between. The CDR3 nucleotides are TGTGCCCTGGGGGGCACTGAAGCTTTCTTT. Encoded protein: CALGGTEAFF. Filled out from reference TRBV5-4 and TRBJ1-1, the complete variable domain reads ETGVTQSPTHLIKTRGQQVTLRCSSQSGHNTVSWYQQALGQGPQFIFQYYREEENGRGNFPPRFSGLQFPNYSSELNVNALELDDSALYLCALGGTEAFFGQGTRLTVV.

This clone was seen more than once but under ten times. The chain has TRBV5-4 and TRBJ2-5; TRBD2 might be the D (7 bases). Germline lookup yields CDR1 SGHNT and CDR2 YYREEE (reference sequence). The CDR3 length is 14 residues. The V end lost 5 bases, the J end lost 5 bases, and 16 bases lay between the germline ends. This chain's CDR3 is CASSQGRDGETQYF. DNA of the CDR3: TGTGCCAGCAGTCAGGGGAGGGACGGGGAGACCCAGTACTTC.

This clone showed up just a few times. Germline and junction disagree at one end, which may indicate a read error. The J gene is TRBJ1-1, the V gene TRBV11-3; D is unclear. This CDR3 comprises 13 residues. CDR1 SGHNT and CDR2 YENEEA come from the germline V gene. CDR3 amino acids: CASSLGRHTEAFF. Written as DNA, the CDR3 is TGTGCCAGCAGCTTGGGCAGGCACACGGAAGCTTTCTTT.

This sequence joins TRBV5-8 and TRBJ1-5; possible D gene TRBD1, 5 bases. The V gene lost 1 base and the J gene lost 5 bases, with 10 bases spanning the gap. The CDR3 spans 14 residues. Germline CDR1 and CDR2: SGHTS and YDEGEE. Here the CDR3 reads CASSLRGGDQPQHF. For the CDR3, the DNA is TGTGCCAGCAGCTTGAGGGGAGGGGATCAGCCCCAGCATTTT.

The chain recombines TRBV5-4 with TRBJ2-5; 7 bases fit TRBD1. CDR1 SGHNT and CDR2 YYREEE come from the germline V gene (reference sequence). V was clipped by 0 bases and J by 5 bases; unmatched bases: 4. CDR3 length: 14 residues. CDR3 sequence (DNA): TGTGCCAGCAGCTTGGAAGGGGGCGAGGAGACCCAGTACTTC. Protein product: CASSLEGGEETQYF.

Only a few counts were recorded for this clone. The chain couples TRBV19 to TRBJ2-7; 7 bases fit TRBD1. V lost 9 bases, J lost 0 bases, and 8 bases stayed unmatched. The CDR3 is 14 residues long. Germline CDR1 reads LNHDA; CDR2 reads SQIVND (reference sequence). In DNA, the CDR3 is TGTGCCAGCCGCACGGGACAGAGCTCCTACGAGCAGTACTTC. This gives the protein CASRTGQSSYEQYF. The complete variable domain, with remaining parts taken from reference TRBV19 and TRBJ2-7, reads DGGITQSPKYLFRKEGQNVTLSCEQNLNHDAMYWYRQDPGQGLRLIYYSQIVNDFQKGDIAEGYSVSREKKESFPLTVTSAQKNPTAFYLCASRTGQSSYEQYFGPGTRLTVT.

This clone was found a few times. This chain connects TRBV7-8 to TRBJ2-2; 9 bases align to TRBD1. The V gene's germline CDR1 is SGHVS and CDR2 FQNEAQ. The CDR3 covers 15 residues. V lost 2 bases, J lost 6 bases, and 4 bases stayed unmatched. DNA for the CDR3: TGTGCCAGCAGCTTATGGGACAGGGTTCCCGGGGAGCTGTTTTTT. It translates to CASSLWDRVPGELFF.

This clone came up a few times. The chain carries TRBV12-5 and TRBJ1-1, with a weak D call TRBD1 (5 bases). This CDR3 contains 16 residues. Germline lookup yields CDR1 LGHNT and CDR2 FRNRAP. V was trimmed by 0 bases and J by 1 base, leaving 12 bases between them. Here the CDR3 DNA reads TGTGCTAGTGGTTTGGTATTAGGCCAGGGGAACACTGAAGCTTTCTTT. Protein: CASGLVLGQGNTEAFF. The entire variable domain, with the rest obtained from reference TRBV12-5 and TRBJ1-1, is as follows: DARVTQTPRHKVTEMGQEVTMRCQPILGHNTVFWYRQTMMQGLELLAYFRNRAPLDDSGMPKDRFSAEMPDATLATLKIQPSEPRDSAVYFCASGLVLGQGNTEAFFGQGTRLTVV.

This clone was seen a handful of times. V is TRBV6-1 and J is TRBJ1-1; D is perhaps TRBD1 (5 bases). CDR3 length equals 13 residues. Germline V gives CDR1 MNHNS, CDR2 SASEGT. The germline V and J ends were trimmed by 1 base and 4 bases, with 7 bases remaining between them. CDR3 in DNA: TGTGCCAGCAGTGAAGGCAGGGTCACTGAAGCTTTCTTT. Its translation: CASSEGRVTEAFF.

The rearrangement joins TRBV14 to TRBJ2-7; 8 nucleotides agree with TRBD1. CDR1 SGHDN and CDR2 FVKESK come from the germline V gene. The CDR3 covers 15 residues. V was pared by 1 base and J by 4 bases, with 6 bases of the junction left unmatched. The CDR3: CASSQGRTGPYEQYV. The CDR3 nucleotides are TGTGCCAGCAGCCAAGGGAGGACAGGGCCGTACGAGCAGTACGTC.

This clone showed up just a few times. The rearrangement uses TRBV6-5 and TRBJ1-2; possibly TRBD1 for D (6 bases). This CDR3 is built from 14 residues. Between the trimmed V and J ends, which lost 10 bases and 6 bases, there was a span of 21 bases. CDR1 and CDR2 from the germline V gene are MNHEY and SVGAGI. The CDR3 here is CATRTDPLVDGYTF. The CDR3 nucleotides are TGTGCCACCCGGACAGATCCCCTTGTTGATGGCTACACCTTC.

This rearrangement joins TRBV7-3 to TRBJ2-5, with D possibly being TRBD1 (7 bases). The CDR3 has 14 amino acids. Germline CDR1 is SGHTA and CDR2 is FQGTGA. With 5 bases removed from V and 4 bases from J, the gap between germline ends came to 14 bases. The CDR3 sequence is CASSPGGLGETQYF. DNA for the CDR3: TGTGCCAGCAGCCCAGGGGGGCTGGGAGAGACCCAGTACTTC.

This clone was counted a few times. The CDR3 nucleotides are TGCGCCAGCAGCTTATCCGGCTACGAGCAGTACTTC. Residues: CASSLSGYEQYF. The V gene is TRBV5-1, the J gene TRBJ2-7; no clear D. The CDR3 contains 12 residues. Trimming stripped 2 bases from V and 3 bases from J, with 6 bases between. The germline V gene encodes CDR1 SGHRS and CDR2 YFSETQ.

The DNA of the CDR3 is TGCGCCAGCAGCCAAGAGGGGCAGCAAGAGACCCAGTACTTC. Amino acids: CASSQEGQQETQYF. V and J are TRBV4-1 and TRBJ2-5; TRBD1 might be the D (5 bases). The ends were cut back, 0 bases at V and 2 bases at J, with 7 bases in the middle. CDR1 is MGHRA and CDR2 is YSYEKL in the germline V gene. CDR3 length: 14 residues.